This T cell receptor (beta chain) was profiled in a study of regulatory T cells in long-lasting Graves disease. Arm-PCR of CDR3 regions and iRepertoire HTBI primers were the basis on which TCR beta libraries were built. TCRdb called the multiplex PCR reads again in MiXCR, with one record for every CDR3 protein. The sample has under 350,000 distinct CDR3 sequences, around a fifth seen once. The CDR3 has 14 residues. In germline, CDR1 is PRHDT, CDR2 FYEKMQ (reference sequence). The ends were cut back, 4 bases at V and 0 bases at J, with 9 bases in the middle. Findings of the study overall: Between persistent patients, about 2,800 public clonotypes were shared, exceeding the 966 shared between new patients. TRBV28 was favored in persistent disease, as were TRBJ1-2 and TRBJ2-5.

Concerning this clonotype itself: Its antigen is unknown.

Time point noted: persistent/refractory GD, antithyroid drugs over 5 years with positive TRAb. Researchers made the TCR library from RNA that was extracted from PBMCs. Tubes containing EDTA received roughly 9 milliliters of drawn peripheral blood. This receptor was obtained from a female donor with Graves disease. The sequences come from peripheral blood mononuclear cells (PBMCs), collected when the disease was refractory, from a patient treated with antithyroid drugs. The rearrangement joins TRBV13 to TRBJ1-1; tentative D call: TRBD1 (6 bases). The CDR3 reads CASSWGGMNTEAFF. The CDR3 coding sequence is TGTGCCAGCAGCTGGGGGGGCATGAACACTGAAGCTTTCTTT.